The 22 T cell receptor beta chains below come from one sample, sequenced in a study of T cells after yellow fever vaccination. TCRdb processed the 5' RACE reads anew with MiXCR; each CDR3 protein has one entry. The sample lists almost 600,000 distinct CDR3 sequences, approximately 13% occurring once. The material was PBMCs, obtained on the day of the yellow fever booster vaccination. Receptors were obtained from a man younger than 45 who received the YFV17D yellow fever vaccine.

This clonotype was counted only a few times. The chain has TRBV6-2 or TRBV6-3 and TRBJ2-2, with a possible D match to TRBD2 (5 bases). Looked up from germline, CDR1 is MNHEY and CDR2 is SVGEGT. V dropped 10 bases and J dropped 0 bases, with 12 bases sitting between them. CDR3 length equals 14 residues. The CDR3 loop reads CATRVVANTGELFF. CDR3 coding DNA: TGTGCCACGAGGGTGGTAGCGAACACCGGGGAGCTGTTTTTT.

This clonotype was observed at least ten times. The chain combines TRBV10-3 with TRBJ2-3; maybe TRBD2 (6 bases). Per germline, CDR1 ENHRY and CDR2 SYGVKD. The CDR3 is 16 amino acids. Trimming left V 0 bases short and J 6 bases short, with 16 bases between. This chain's CDR3 is CAISESWDSAKDTQYF. DNA of the CDR3: TGTGCCATCAGTGAGTCCTGGGACTCCGCGAAGGATACGCAGTATTTT.

The chain links TRBV20-1 to TRBJ1-1, with a possible D match to TRBD1 (6 bases). Trimming took 3 bases from V and 1 from J, leaving 9 bases between them. CDR3 length equals 13 residues. CDR1 and CDR2 (germline): DFQATT, SNEGSKA (reference sequence). CDR3 loop: CSARRGSNTEAFF. The CDR3, as DNA: TGCAGTGCTAGGAGGGGGTCGAACACTGAAGCTTTCTTT.

This sequence joins TRBV19 and TRBJ2-3, with TRBD1 matching over 9 bases. V trimming: 10 bases; J trimming: 4 bases; junction bases outside the gene matches: 9. The CDR3 totals 14 residues. Looked up from germline, CDR1 is LNHDA and CDR2 is SQIVND (reference sequence). CDR3: CATSGQGLADTQYF. The DNA of the CDR3 is TGTGCCACCTCGGGACAGGGTTTGGCAGATACGCAGTATTTT.

The V and J genes are TRBV10-3 and TRBJ1-1; perhaps TRBD1 as D (6 bases). The germline V gene encodes CDR1 ENHRY and CDR2 SYGVKD. V lost 6 bases to trimming and J lost 0 bases, with 17 bases between them. The CDR3 consists of 16 residues. The CDR3 nucleotides read TGTGCCATCAGGCAGGTGGGGGGCGATATGAACACTGAAGCTTTCTTT. The encoded protein is CAIRQVGGDMNTEAFF.

The chain joins TRBV10-3 to TRBJ1-2; no reliable D call. Deletions cut 3 bases from V and 4 bases from J, with 9 bases between. The CDR3 spans 13 residues. Germline V gene lookup returns CDR1 ENHRY and CDR2 SYGVKD. DNA of the CDR3: TGTGCCATCAGTGATAACCAACGCTATGGCTACACCTTC. Protein: CAISDNQRYGYTF.

The V and J genes are TRBV29-1 and TRBJ2-5; no definite D call. The CDR3 extends over 13 amino acids. The germline V gene has CDR1 SQVTM and CDR2 ANQGSEA. V was trimmed by 6 bases and J by 4 bases, leaving 15 bases between them. CDR3 in amino acids: CSVATPSRETQYF. The DNA of the CDR3 is TGCAGCGTCGCGACCCCATCTCGAGAGACCCAGTACTTC.

The CDR3 spells CASSTLDRGPYEQYF. For the CDR3, the DNA is TGTGCCAGCAGTACCCTGGACAGGGGGCCCTACGAGCAGTACTTC. The rearrangement joins TRBV6-1 to TRBJ2-7; 11 bases match TRBD1. CDR1 MNHNS and CDR2 SASEGT come from the germline V gene. This CDR3 comprises 15 residues. Trimming at V came to 5 bases and at J to 2 bases, leaving 5 bases not matched to a gene.

This clonotype has only a few counts. V usage is TRBV5-1 and J usage is TRBJ2-7, with TRBD2 matching 11 bases. The CDR3 extends over 14 amino acids. Germline trimming cut 1 base from V and 5 bases from J; bases unmatched to any gene: 2. CDR1 is SGHRS, CDR2 YFSETQ, per germline. The CDR3 is CASSLTSGSNEQYF. CDR3 coding DNA: TGCGCCAGCAGCTTGACTAGCGGGAGTAACGAGCAGTACTTC.

This clonotype was seen only a few times. The chain links TRBV2 to TRBJ1-6; D possibly corresponds to TRBD1 (5 bases). Germline V gene sequence: CDR1 SNHLY, CDR2 FYNNEI. The CDR3 is made up of 15 amino acids. V dropped 1 base and J dropped 9 bases, with 13 bases sitting between them. This chain's CDR3 is CASSEEGQGSSPLHF. As DNA, the CDR3 is TGTGCCAGCAGTGAAGAGGGGCAAGGAAGTTCACCCCTCCACTTT.

This clonotype appeared many times. This chain links TRBV12-3 or TRBV12-4 with TRBJ1-2; 8 bases match TRBD1. The CDR3 loop spans 14 amino acids. With 3 bases clipped from V and 6 bases from J, the junction kept 6 bases outside the gene matches. As DNA, the CDR3 is TGTGCCAGCAGTTTGGAGACAGGGGCCGATGGCTACACCTTC. It yields the protein CASSLETGADGYTF.

This clonotype showed up just a few times. The chain recombines TRBV29-1 with TRBJ2-1, with unresolved D. CDR3 length: 16 residues. With 7 bases removed from V and 0 bases from J, the gap between germline ends came to 19 bases. The germline V gene has CDR1 SQVTM and CDR2 ANQGSEA. The CDR3 DNA sequence: TGCAGCGCCGAAGGGCGCGCGGCCGTCTCCTACAATGAGCAGTTCTTC. It is translated as CSAEGRAAVSYNEQFF.

This clonotype was counted a few times. This chain uses TRBV10-3 with TRBJ1-1; D is possibly TRBD1 (6 bases). Germline assignment: CDR1 ENHRY and CDR2 SYGVKD. The CDR3 runs 14 residues. Trimming shortened V by 0 bases and J by 7 bases, and 12 bases separated the two germline ends. DNA for the CDR3: TGTGCCATCAGTGAGTCTGGGGGGCAAATTGAAGCTTTCTTT. Residues: CAISESGGQIEAFF.

This clonotype turned up a few times. The V gene is TRBV5-1, the J gene TRBJ1-1, with 9 bases lining up with TRBD1. Germline assignment: CDR1 SGHRS and CDR2 YFSETQ. V lost 4 bases, J lost 2 bases, and 6 bases stayed unmatched. The CDR3 consists of 15 residues. CDR3 in DNA: TGCGCCAGCAGCCAACGGACAGGGGTAAACACTGAAGCTTTCTTT. Protein: CASSQRTGVNTEAFF.

This clonotype was seen a handful of times. The chain uses TRBV20-1 and TRBJ2-7, with D unresolved. The CDR3 spans 10 residues. V lost 5 bases and J 6 bases, leaving 8 bases between the germline ends. Looked up from germline, CDR1 is DFQATT and CDR2 is SNEGSKA (reference sequence). CDR3 amino acids: CSARMSEQYF. CDR3 sequence (DNA): TGCAGTGCTCGGATGAGCGAGCAGTACTTC.

Points on this clonotype: Just one base apart from a much larger clone, this may be a read error. V gene TRBV7-2 combines with J gene TRBJ2-3; a possible D gene is TRBD1 (5 bases). The CDR3 loop spans 15 amino acids. Germline V gene data show CDR1 as SGHTA and CDR2 as FQGNSA. Trimming stripped 4 bases from V and 0 bases from J, with 11 bases between. The CDR3 spells CASSSPGSSTDTQYF. The CDR3 DNA follows: TGTGCCAGCAGCTCCCCAGGGTCTAGCACAGATACGCAGTATTTT.

This clonotype was detected a few times. The CDR3 loop reads CASSQDRLAGAETQYF. The CDR3 DNA reads as TGCGCCAGCAGCCAAGATCGGCTAGCGGGAGCGGAGACCCAGTACTTC. This rearrangement joins TRBV4-3 to TRBJ2-5; 10 bases are shared with TRBD2. Germline V lookup: CDR1 LGHNA, CDR2 YSLEER. This CDR3 comprises 16 residues. Trimming removed 0 bases from V and 5 bases from J; junction bases left unmatched: 6.

There are a few counts of this clonotype. The chain is built from TRBV27 and TRBJ2-7; 9 bases align to TRBD1. The V and J ends lost 3 bases and 2 bases, in that order; junction bases with no gene match: 5. This CDR3 is built from 15 residues. Germline V gene lookup returns CDR1 MNHEY and CDR2 SMNVEV (reference sequence). The CDR3 spells CASSFGTGRTYEQYF. The CDR3 DNA reads TGTGCCAGCAGTTTTGGGACAGGGCGCACCTACGAGCAGTACTTC.

This clonotype was seen a few times. The genes are TRBV4-2 and TRBJ2-7; no reliable D call. This CDR3 has 15 residues. Germline assignment: CDR1 LGHNA and CDR2 YNFKEQ. V was clipped by 1 base and J by 5 bases, with 15 bases between them. DNA for the CDR3: TGTGCCAGCAGCCAAGCTCAGCTTCCCCCTCACGAGCAGTACTTC. It specifies CASSQAQLPPHEQYF.

The chain recombines TRBV20-1 with TRBJ2-1, with 12 bases matching TRBD2. The ends lost 3 bases at V and 9 bases at J; junction bases unmatched: 6. The CDR3 contains 14 residues. Germline-derived CDR1 and CDR2 are DFQATT and SNEGSKA (reference sequence). The CDR3 bases are TGCAGTGCTAGCCGACTAGCGGGAGCCGGTGAGCAGTTCTTC. This gives the protein CSASRLAGAGEQFF.

The rearrangement uses TRBV4-3 and TRBJ2-1, with 7 positions matching TRBD2. The CDR3 is 13 amino acids. V was pared by 9 bases and J by 6 bases, with 8 bases of the junction left unmatched. Germline-derived CDR1 and CDR2 are LGHNA and YSLEER. CDR3 nucleotide sequence: TGCGCCAGTGGGCGGGAGAGGTTCAATGAGCAGTTCTTC. Protein sequence: CASGRERFNEQFF.

The rearrangement links TRBV7-2 to TRBJ2-3; D is undetermined. Germline V gene sequence: CDR1 SGHTA, CDR2 FQGNSA. V lost 1 base to trimming and J lost 4 bases, with 15 bases between them. This CDR3 comprises 16 residues. CDR3 sequence: CASSLGVSRRPDTQYF. In DNA, the CDR3 is TGTGCCAGCAGCTTAGGCGTTTCCAGGCGACCAGATACGCAGTATTTT.